The present entry profiles one T cell receptor beta chain with its context. This clone was counted only a few times. What antigen it recognizes has not been identified. The input lacks base qualities; no much larger clone sits a single base away. This sample was taken from a study of T cell changes during pregnancy in multiple sclerosis (dated by TCRdb to about 2019). Background on the whole study: The study looked at changes in the T cell repertoire across pregnancy in women with multiple sclerosis.

Library method: the immunoSEQ multiplex PCR assay. The clones in this table, taken by TCRdb from immuneACCESS, are in-frame only. Not every clone is retained; where verified, under half of the shortfall comes from an unresolved V gene, and the cause of the rest is unknown. Here the sample has more than 55,000 clones; approximately 94% occur a single time. Of the sample, approximately 3.5% is held by the ten largest clones. This specimen consisted of CD8+ T cells from peripheral blood mononuclear cells, obtained in the third trimester of pregnancy. The sequence was obtained from a female donor with multiple sclerosis, enrolled in a pregnancy study.

The CDR3 in this case is CASSVGTSGTYEQYF. Here is the DNA: TGTGCCAGCAGCGTCGGGACTAGCGGGACCTACGAGCAGTACTTC. The rearrangement combines TRBV7-3 with TRBJ2-7, and TRBD2 matches 13 of the central bases. The germline V gene sets CDR1 to SGHTA and CDR2 to FQGTGA. The CDR3 measures 15 amino acids from cysteine to phenylalanine. Only the CDR3 part of the read is kept: 45 bases, read in frame from the first base. V loses 5 bases at its end and J loses 2 bases; junction bases beyond the gene matches: 3.